These 27 T cell receptor beta chains originate from one sample sequenced in a study of CD8+ T cells in alopecia areata. Sequencing templates came from extracted RNA that was reverse transcribed into cDNA. Libraries were prepared by immunoSEQ multiplex PCR; TCRdb keeps only in-frame clonotypes and omits some of them. This sample carries 140,000 to 150,000 clones, roughly 52% of them seen once, and the ten largest clones take roughly 15%. Treatment denoted: oral pan-JAK inhibitor, 5-10 mg twice daily. The sequenced sample was CD8+ T cells sorted from blood, obtained at week 4, from a patient treated with tofacitinib. The receptors were gathered from a human donor with alopecia areata.

For the CDR3, the DNA is TGTGCCAGCAGCTTAGGCGGCGGCGGGGGTTTCCAAGAGACCCAGTACTTC. Translating it yields CASSLGGGGGFQETQYF. The chain couples TRBV13 to TRBJ2-5; 7 bases align to TRBD2. This CDR3 contains 17 residues. From germline, CDR1 is PRHDT and CDR2 FYEKMQ (reference sequence). V lost 0 bases to trimming and J lost 1 base; unmatched junction nucleotides: 8.

The V call is TRBV27, the J call TRBJ1-6; D possibly corresponds to TRBD1 (5 bases). Germline values: CDR1 MNHEY, CDR2 SMNVEV (reference sequence). The V and J ends lost 3 bases and 8 bases respectively, with 11 bases between them. The CDR3 is 14 amino acids. The CDR3 reads CASSFGGGYSPLHF. CDR3 nucleotide sequence: TGTGCCAGCAGTTTTGGCGGGGGATATTCACCCCTCCACTTT.

In its sample, this clone was seen a few times. This chain joins TRBV29-1 and TRBJ2-5, with a tentative D call TRBD1 (5 bases). CDR3 length equals 13 residues. Germline V gene sequence: CDR1 SQVTM, CDR2 ANQGSEA. Trimming removed 0 bases from V and 3 bases from J, with 8 bases in between. This chain's CDR3 is CSVEDRQKETQYF. The CDR3, as DNA: TGCAGCGTTGAAGATAGACAGAAAGAGACCCAGTACTTC.

This chain uses TRBV5-6 with TRBJ2-5; D is possibly TRBD1 (6 bases). Germline CDR1 SGHDT, CDR2 YYEEEE. V lost 2 bases and J lost 5, with 19 bases in between. CDR3 length: 16 residues. CDR3 nucleotides: TGTGCCAGCAGCTTAAGTGCTGGCCAGGGGTATGAGACCCAGTACTTC. This encodes CASSLSAGQGYETQYF.

In this sample, this clone turned up a few times. The chain uses TRBV25-1 and TRBJ2-1, with unresolved D. Trimming stripped 8 bases from V and 9 bases from J, with 11 bases between. Germline V lookup: CDR1 MGHDK, CDR2 SYGVNS. There are 11 residues in the CDR3. The CDR3 sequence: CASSIHGEQFF. The CDR3 DNA is TGTGCCAGCTCTATTCACGGTGAGCAGTTCTTC.

This clone was observed a handful of times. The chain recombines TRBV6-1 with TRBJ1-5; TRBD1 aligns across 8 bases. Germline V gene data show CDR1 as MNHNS and CDR2 as SASEGT. The CDR3 is 14 amino acids. The V segment lost 1 base and the J segment 6 bases; nucleotides outside the gene matches: 2. DNA of the CDR3: TGTGCCAGCAGTGAAGGGACAGGGAGTCAGCCCCAGCATTTT. It is translated as CASSEGTGSQPQHF.

This clone showed up just a few times. This rearrangement joins TRBV7-9 to TRBJ2-3; D not certain. CDR1 is SEHNR, CDR2 FQNEAQ, per germline (reference sequence). Trimming shortened V by 5 bases and J by 0 bases, and 6 bases separated the two germline ends. The CDR3 consists of 13 residues. CDR3 bases: TGTGCCAGCAGCGTTGTAAGCACAGATACGCAGTATTTT. It specifies CASSVVSTDTQYF.

The chain carries TRBV4-1 and TRBJ2-7; 10 nucleotides agree with TRBD2. CDR3 length equals 15 residues. The germline CDR1 and CDR2 sequences are MGHRA and YSYEKL. V was clipped by 3 bases and J by 3 bases; unmatched bases: 5. The DNA for the CDR3 is TGCGCCAGCAGCCACCCTAGCGGGGGTAGCTACGAGCAGTACTTC. The encoded protein is CASSHPSGGSYEQYF.

The chain couples TRBV11-3 to TRBJ1-5; weak D call: TRBD1 (5 bases). The CDR3 totals 16 residues. Germline CDR1 SGHNT, CDR2 YENEEA. Trimming removed 4 bases at V and 6 bases at J, with 19 bases between. The CDR3 DNA reads TGTGCCAGCAGCTCGGCCGGGATCAGGGAGGGTCAGCCCCAGCATTTT. Translating it yields CASSSAGIREGQPQHF.

This chain uses TRBV30 with TRBJ2-7, with D maybe TRBD1 (5 bases). Germline V gene lookup returns CDR1 GTSNPN and CDR2 SVGIG (reference sequence). The CDR3 runs 12 residues. The ends were cut back, 2 bases at V and 1 base at J, with 6 bases in the middle. Here the CDR3 DNA reads TGTGCCTGGAGTCCAGGGTCCTACGAGCAGTACTTC. Protein sequence: CAWSPGSYEQYF.

The rearrangement links TRBV6-6 to TRBJ2-7; D uncertain. Per the germline V gene, CDR1 is MNHNY and CDR2 is SVGAGI (reference sequence). V was cut by 4 bases and J by 2 bases, with 9 bases left in between. CDR3 length: 13 amino acids. In DNA, the CDR3 is TGTGCCAGCAGTTTAAGGTTCGCCTACGAGCAGTACTTC. It encodes CASSLRFAYEQYF.

The genes are TRBV7-9 and TRBJ2-3; D not certain. The germline V and J ends were trimmed by 0 bases and 2 bases, with 3 bases remaining between them. The CDR3 consists of 13 residues. Germline loops: CDR1 SEHNR, CDR2 FQNEAQ (reference sequence). CDR3 DNA: TGTGCCAGCAGCTTAGCCAACACAGATACGCAGTATTTT. Protein: CASSLANTDTQYF.

V usage is TRBV29-1 and J usage is TRBJ2-3; D is ambiguous. There are 14 residues in the CDR3. Germline-derived CDR1 and CDR2 are SQVTM and ANQGSEA. The V gene lost 1 base and the J gene lost 0 bases, with 8 bases spanning the gap. The CDR3 sequence is CSVEGEGSTDTQYF. CDR3 in DNA: TGCAGCGTTGAAGGGGAAGGCAGCACAGATACGCAGTATTTT.

The gene calls are TRBV9 and TRBJ2-7; the D gene could be TRBD1 or TRBD2 (5 bases each). CDR3 length: 12 amino acids. The V gene lost 8 bases and the J gene lost 5 bases, with 14 bases spanning the gap. Per germline, CDR1 SGDLS and CDR2 YYNGEE. The CDR3 DNA reads TGTGCCAGTTCCGGGACGGACCACGAGCAGTACTTC. Its translation: CASSGTDHEQYF.

The CDR3 loop is CASSPGLAGAYEQYF. The DNA of the CDR3 is TGTGCCAGCAGCCCCGGGCTAGCGGGGGCTTACGAGCAGTACTTC. J is TRBJ2-7 and V is TRBV7-9, with 10 nucleotides matching TRBD2. The trim removed 5 bases at V and 4 bases at J, leaving 8 bases unmatched. The length of the CDR3 is 15 residues. Germline CDR1 reads SEHNR; CDR2 reads FQNEAQ (reference sequence).

This clone showed up just once. J is TRBJ2-7 and V is TRBV13, with 9 bases lining up with TRBD1. The junction had 9 bases not matched to a gene; V was cut back by 6 bases and J by 0 bases. CDR1 and CDR2 from the germline V gene are PRHDT and FYEKMQ (reference sequence). The CDR3 is 16 residues long. The CDR3 DNA follows: TGTGCCAGCAGGTCGACCGGGACAGGGTACTCCTACGAGCAGTACTTC. It encodes CASRSTGTGYSYEQYF.

This clone was seen a single time. The chain joins TRBV13 to TRBJ2-3, with D perhaps matching TRBD2 (5 bases). This CDR3 is 13 amino acids long. In germline, CDR1 is PRHDT, CDR2 FYEKMQ (reference sequence). V lost 7 bases and J 3 bases, leaving 11 bases between the germline ends. The CDR3 DNA is TGTGCCAGCACGGGATCTGGTACAGATACGCAGTATTTT. It specifies CASTGSGTDTQYF.

The chain is built from TRBV6-5 and TRBJ1-5; D is undetermined. V gave up 4 bases and J gave up 0 bases, with 7 bases separating them. From germline, CDR1 is MNHEY and CDR2 SVGAGI. The CDR3 totals 14 residues. This CDR3 is CASSSDYSNQPQHF. The CDR3, as DNA: TGTGCCAGCAGTTCCGATTATAGCAATCAGCCCCAGCATTTT.

This clone has only a few counts. V usage is TRBV30 and J usage is TRBJ2-2; D might be TRBD2 (6 bases). The V gene lost 0 bases and the J gene lost 7 bases, with 15 bases spanning the gap. Germline V gene data show CDR1 as GTSNPN and CDR2 as SVGIG (reference sequence). This CDR3 is 15 amino acids long. CDR3 coding DNA: TGTGCCTGGAGTGTACTTAGGGGCGGGAACGGGGAGCTGTTTTTT. Protein product: CAWSVLRGGNGELFF.

V usage is TRBV27 and J usage is TRBJ2-7; 7 nucleotides agree with TRBD1. CDR3 size: 16 residues. In germline, CDR1 is MNHEY, CDR2 SMNVEV (reference sequence). The V segment lost 5 bases and the J segment 3 bases; nucleotides outside the gene matches: 13. The CDR3 loop reads CASSLGGQPVGYEQYF. The CDR3 region has the DNA TGTGCCAGCAGTCTTGGGGGACAGCCCGTAGGCTACGAGCAGTACTTC.

This rearrangement joins TRBV10-3 to TRBJ1-1; D uncertain. This CDR3 has 14 amino acids. V was pared by 7 bases and J by 1 base, with 13 bases between. CDR1 and CDR2 from the germline V gene are ENHRY and SYGVKD. The CDR3 loop is CAITQEWTNTEAFF. DNA of the CDR3: TGTGCCATCACCCAAGAATGGACGAACACTGAAGCTTTCTTT.

This chain uses TRBV29-1 with TRBJ2-7; 8 positions agree with TRBD1. Looked up from germline, CDR1 is SQVTM and CDR2 is ANQGSEA. This CDR3 region has 13 residues. After removal of 7 bases from V and 2 bases from J, the junction contained 7 bases not matched to a gene. The CDR3 loop reads CSAEGTGTYEQYF. The DNA of the CDR3 is TGCAGCGCCGAGGGGACAGGTACCTACGAGCAGTACTTC.

This clone has just a few counts. This chain uses TRBV27 with TRBJ2-1, with D possibly being TRBD2 (6 bases). V was pared by 2 bases and J by 6 bases, with 11 bases between. This CDR3 has 14 residues. CDR1 is MNHEY and CDR2 is SMNVEV in the germline V gene (reference sequence). Here the CDR3 DNA reads TGTGCCAGCAGTTTAGGGGGGTCTGGCAATGAGCAGTTCTTC. Its translation is CASSLGGSGNEQFF.

This clone was counted once. The same CDR3 arises from other DNA sequences in this sample as well. This chain links TRBV7-9 with TRBJ2-7, with D perhaps TRBD2 (6 bases). This CDR3 has 12 amino acids. Trimming stripped 1 base from V and 7 bases from J, with 8 bases between. CDR1 is SEHNR and CDR2 is FQNEAQ in the germline V gene (reference sequence). The CDR3 sequence: CASSLDGGEQYF. The CDR3 nucleotides are TGTGCCAGCAGCTTAGACGGGGGAGAGCAGTACTTC.

The chain links TRBV4-3 to TRBJ2-1; possibly TRBD2 for D (6 bases). Between the trimmed V and J ends, which lost 0 bases and 4 bases, there was a span of 13 bases. Germline lookup yields CDR1 LGHNA and CDR2 YSLEER. The CDR3 has 16 amino acids. CDR3 loop: CASSQDARDFYNEQFF. The CDR3 DNA is TGCGCCAGCAGCCAAGACGCCCGGGACTTTTACAATGAGCAGTTCTTC.

This sequence joins TRBV7-9 and TRBJ2-1; D tentatively reads TRBD1 or TRBD2 (6 bases each). CDR1 is SEHNR and CDR2 is FQNEAQ in the germline V gene (reference sequence). The V gene lost 7 bases and the J gene lost 6 bases, with 16 bases spanning the gap. This CDR3 spans 14 amino acids. CDR3 DNA: TGTGCCAGCATCCGGGACATGGGGGGCAATGAGCAGTTCTTC. Amino acid sequence: CASIRDMGGNEQFF.

The table lists this clone with a count of one. The J gene is TRBJ1-1, the V gene TRBV2; D not certain. The CDR3 contains 15 residues. The V gene lost 2 bases and the J gene lost 1 base, with 11 bases spanning the gap. The germline V gene has CDR1 SNHLY and CDR2 FYNNEI. The CDR3 region is CASSELYTPNTEAFF. The CDR3 DNA reads TGTGCCAGCAGTGAATTGTACACGCCGAACACTGAAGCTTTCTTT.